This T cell receptor beta chain appears in the sequencing data of a study of CD8 T cells in Susac syndrome. Study-wide findings and caveats: A relatively small number of individuals underwent TCR sequencing and HLA analysis.

The CDR3 length is 17 residues. V lost 10 bases to trimming and J lost 0 bases, with 22 bases between them. Per germline, CDR1 MNHNS and CDR2 SASEGT. About this clonotype: As yet, its antigen is unknown.

TCR beta sequences were obtained from blood CD8+ and CD4+ T cells. Patients with stable or active relapsing-remitting disease, all of them treatment-naive, made up the multiple sclerosis controls. Reverse transcription of 0.5 to 1 ug RNA was performed with random hexamers. With immunoSEQ multiplex PCR, TCR beta CDR3 was amplified across 54 Vbeta and 13 Jbeta. TCRdb processed the immunoSEQ multiplex PCR reads anew with MiXCR; each CDR3 protein has one entry. The sample carries about 400,000 distinct CDR3 sequences, approximately 85% recorded once. This TCR was recovered from a human donor with multiple sclerosis. The chain is built from TRBV6-1 and TRBJ1-5; D possibly corresponds to TRBD1 (5 bases). The sample consisted of CD8+ T cells from PBMCs. The CDR3 DNA is TGTGCCACCAGCTTTTGGGGGGACCAATATAGCAATCAGCCCCAGCATTTT. This translates into CATSFWGDQYSNQPQHF.